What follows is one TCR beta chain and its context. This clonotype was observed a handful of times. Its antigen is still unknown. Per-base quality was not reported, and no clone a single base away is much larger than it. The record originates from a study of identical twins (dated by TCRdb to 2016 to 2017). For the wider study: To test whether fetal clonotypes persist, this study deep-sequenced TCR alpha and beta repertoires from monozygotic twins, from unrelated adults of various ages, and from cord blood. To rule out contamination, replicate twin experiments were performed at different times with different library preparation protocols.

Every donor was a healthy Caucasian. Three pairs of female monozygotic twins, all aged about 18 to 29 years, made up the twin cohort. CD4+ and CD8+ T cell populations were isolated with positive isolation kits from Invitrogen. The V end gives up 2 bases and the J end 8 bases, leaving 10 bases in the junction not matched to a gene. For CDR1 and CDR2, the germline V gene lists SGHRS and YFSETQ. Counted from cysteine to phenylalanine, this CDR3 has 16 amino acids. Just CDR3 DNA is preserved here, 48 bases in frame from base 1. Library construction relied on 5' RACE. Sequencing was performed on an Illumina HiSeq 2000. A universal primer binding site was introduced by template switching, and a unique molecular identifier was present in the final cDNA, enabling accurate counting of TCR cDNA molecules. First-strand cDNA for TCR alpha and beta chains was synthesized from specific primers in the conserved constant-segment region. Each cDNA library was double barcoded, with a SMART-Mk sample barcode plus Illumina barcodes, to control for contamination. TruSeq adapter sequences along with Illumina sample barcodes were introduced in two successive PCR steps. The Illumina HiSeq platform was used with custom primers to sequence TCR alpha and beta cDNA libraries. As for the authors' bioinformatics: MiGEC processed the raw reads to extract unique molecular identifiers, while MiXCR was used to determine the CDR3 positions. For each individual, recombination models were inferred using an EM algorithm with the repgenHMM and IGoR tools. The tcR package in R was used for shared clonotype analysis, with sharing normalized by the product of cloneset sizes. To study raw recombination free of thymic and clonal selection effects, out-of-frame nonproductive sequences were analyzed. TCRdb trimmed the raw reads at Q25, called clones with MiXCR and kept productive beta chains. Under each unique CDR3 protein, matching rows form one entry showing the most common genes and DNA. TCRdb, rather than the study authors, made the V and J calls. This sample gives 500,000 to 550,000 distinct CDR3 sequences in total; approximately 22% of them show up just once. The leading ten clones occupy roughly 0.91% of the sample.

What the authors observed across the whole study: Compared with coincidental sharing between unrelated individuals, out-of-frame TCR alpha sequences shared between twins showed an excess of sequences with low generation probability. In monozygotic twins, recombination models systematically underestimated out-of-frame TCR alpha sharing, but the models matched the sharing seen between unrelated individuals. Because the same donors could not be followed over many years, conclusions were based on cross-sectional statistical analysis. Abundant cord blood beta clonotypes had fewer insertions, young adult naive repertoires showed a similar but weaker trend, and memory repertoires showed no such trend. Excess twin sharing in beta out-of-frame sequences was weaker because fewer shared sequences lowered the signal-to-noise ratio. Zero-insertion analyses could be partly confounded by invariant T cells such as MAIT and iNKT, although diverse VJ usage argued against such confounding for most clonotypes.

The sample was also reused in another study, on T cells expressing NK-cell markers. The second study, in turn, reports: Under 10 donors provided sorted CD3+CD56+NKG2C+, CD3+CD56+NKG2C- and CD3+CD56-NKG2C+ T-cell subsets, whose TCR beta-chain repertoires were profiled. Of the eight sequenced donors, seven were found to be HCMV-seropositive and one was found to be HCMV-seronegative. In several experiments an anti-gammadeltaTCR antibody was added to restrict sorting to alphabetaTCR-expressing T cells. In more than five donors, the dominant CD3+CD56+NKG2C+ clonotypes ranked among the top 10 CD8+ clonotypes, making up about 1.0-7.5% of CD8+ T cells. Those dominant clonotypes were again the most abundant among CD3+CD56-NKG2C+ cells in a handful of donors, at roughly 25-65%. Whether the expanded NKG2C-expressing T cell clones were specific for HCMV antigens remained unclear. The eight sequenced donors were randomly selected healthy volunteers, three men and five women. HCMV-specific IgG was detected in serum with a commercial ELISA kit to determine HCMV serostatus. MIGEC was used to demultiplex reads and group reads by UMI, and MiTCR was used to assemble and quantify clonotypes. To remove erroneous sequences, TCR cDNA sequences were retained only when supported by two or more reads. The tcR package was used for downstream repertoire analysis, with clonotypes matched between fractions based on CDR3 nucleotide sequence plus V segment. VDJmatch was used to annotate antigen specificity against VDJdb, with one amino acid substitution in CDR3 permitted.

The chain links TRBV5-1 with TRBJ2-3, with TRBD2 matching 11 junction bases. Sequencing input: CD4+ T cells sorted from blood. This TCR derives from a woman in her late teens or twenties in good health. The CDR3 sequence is CASSLQTSGASGTQYF. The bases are TGCGCCAGCAGCTTACAGACTAGCGGGGCATCCGGTACGCAGTATTTT.